This paragraph reports one T cell receptor (beta chain). Its matching antigen is unknown. The data were taken from a study of T cells in localized non-small cell lung cancer. Produced via immunoSEQ multiplex PCR; TCRdb's table is partial and in-frame only. The sample shows some 20,000 clones, about 90% of them seen only once. Study conclusions and caveats: Appearances in adjacent lung were noted for a median approximately 50 of the top 100 tumor clones. T cell clonality was highest in uninvolved adjacent lung, above tumor.

This sample comprised peripheral blood, obtained before any cancer treatment. This clonotype was obtained from a woman between 35 and 75 years old with stage I lung adenocarcinoma.

The CDR3 sequence: CASGQDSYQPQHF. CDR3 nucleotide sequence: TGTGCCAGCGGACAGGACTCCTATCAGCCCCAGCATTTT. V usage is TRBV2 and J usage is TRBJ1-5, with 7 bases identical to TRBD1. The CDR3 totals 13 residues. The germline V gene encodes CDR1 SNHLY and CDR2 FYNNEI. With V trimmed by 8 bases and J by 5 bases, 6 bases remained unmatched.